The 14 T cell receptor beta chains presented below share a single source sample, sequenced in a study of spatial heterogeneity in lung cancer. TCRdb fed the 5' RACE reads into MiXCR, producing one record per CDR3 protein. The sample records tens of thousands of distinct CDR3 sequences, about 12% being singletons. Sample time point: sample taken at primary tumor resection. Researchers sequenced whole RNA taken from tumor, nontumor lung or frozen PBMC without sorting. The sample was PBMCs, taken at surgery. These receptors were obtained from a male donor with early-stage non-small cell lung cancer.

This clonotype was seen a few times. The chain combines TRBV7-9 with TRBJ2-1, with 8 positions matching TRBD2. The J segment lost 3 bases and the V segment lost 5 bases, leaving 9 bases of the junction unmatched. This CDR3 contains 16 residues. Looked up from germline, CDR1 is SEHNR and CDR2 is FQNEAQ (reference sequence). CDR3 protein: CASSVTSGEFYNEQFF. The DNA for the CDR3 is TGTGCCAGCAGCGTAACTAGCGGAGAGTTCTACAATGAGCAGTTCTTC.

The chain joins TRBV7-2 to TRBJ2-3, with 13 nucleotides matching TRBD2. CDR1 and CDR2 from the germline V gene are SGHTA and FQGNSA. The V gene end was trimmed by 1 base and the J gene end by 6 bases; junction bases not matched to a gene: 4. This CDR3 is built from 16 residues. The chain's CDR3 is CASSLGWTSGSDTQYF. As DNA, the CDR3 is TGTGCCAGCAGCTTAGGTTGGACTAGCGGGAGTGATACGCAGTATTTT.

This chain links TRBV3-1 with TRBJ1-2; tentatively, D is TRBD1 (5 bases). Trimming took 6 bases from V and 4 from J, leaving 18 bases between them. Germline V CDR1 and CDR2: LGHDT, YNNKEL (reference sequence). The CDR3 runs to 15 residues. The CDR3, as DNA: TGTGCCAGCAGGCCGGGGGGGGAGCGGGCCTATGGCTACACCTTC. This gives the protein CASRPGGERAYGYTF.

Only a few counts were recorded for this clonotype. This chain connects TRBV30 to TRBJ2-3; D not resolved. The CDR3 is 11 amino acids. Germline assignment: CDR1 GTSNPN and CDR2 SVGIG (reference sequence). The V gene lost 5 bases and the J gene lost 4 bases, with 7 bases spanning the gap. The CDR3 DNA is TGTGCCTGGTCGGCGGCAGATACGCAGTATTTT. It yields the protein CAWSAADTQYF.

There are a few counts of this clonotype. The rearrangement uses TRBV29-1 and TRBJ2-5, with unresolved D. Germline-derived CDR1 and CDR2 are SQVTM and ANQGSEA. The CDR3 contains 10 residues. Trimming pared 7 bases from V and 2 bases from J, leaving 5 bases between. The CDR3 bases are TGCAGCGCTTCACAAGAGACCCAGTACTTC. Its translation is CSASQETQYF.

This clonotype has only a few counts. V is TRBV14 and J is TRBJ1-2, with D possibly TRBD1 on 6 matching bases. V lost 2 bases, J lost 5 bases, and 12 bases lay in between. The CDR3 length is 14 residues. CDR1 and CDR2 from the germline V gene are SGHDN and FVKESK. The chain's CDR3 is CASSQNGRGYGYTF. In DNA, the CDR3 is TGTGCCAGCAGCCAAAACGGGAGGGGGTATGGCTACACCTTC.

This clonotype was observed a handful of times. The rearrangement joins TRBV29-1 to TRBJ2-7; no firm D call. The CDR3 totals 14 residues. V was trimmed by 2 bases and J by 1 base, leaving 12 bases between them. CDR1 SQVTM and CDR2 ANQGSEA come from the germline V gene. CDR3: CSVEKRPDSYEQYF. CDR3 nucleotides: TGCAGCGTTGAAAAACGGCCTGATTCCTACGAGCAGTACTTC.

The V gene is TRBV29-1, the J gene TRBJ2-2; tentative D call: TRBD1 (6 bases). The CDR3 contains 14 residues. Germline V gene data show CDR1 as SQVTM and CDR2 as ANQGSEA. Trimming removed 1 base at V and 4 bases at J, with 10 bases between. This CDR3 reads CSVEVGQLTGELFF. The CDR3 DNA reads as TGCAGCGTTGAAGTGGGACAACTCACCGGGGAGCTGTTTTTT.

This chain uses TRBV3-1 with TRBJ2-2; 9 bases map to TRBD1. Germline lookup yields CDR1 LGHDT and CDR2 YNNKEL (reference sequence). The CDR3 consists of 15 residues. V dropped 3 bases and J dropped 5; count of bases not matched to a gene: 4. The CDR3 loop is CASSQMTGGTGELFF. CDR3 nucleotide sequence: TGTGCCAGCAGCCAGATGACAGGGGGGACCGGGGAGCTGTTTTTT. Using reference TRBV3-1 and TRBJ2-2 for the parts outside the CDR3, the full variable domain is DTAVSQTPKYLVTQMGNDKSIKCEQNLGHDTMYWYKQDSKKFLKIMFSYNNKELIINETVPNRFSPKSPDKAHLNLHINSLELGDSAVYFCASSQMTGGTGELFFGEGSRLTVL.

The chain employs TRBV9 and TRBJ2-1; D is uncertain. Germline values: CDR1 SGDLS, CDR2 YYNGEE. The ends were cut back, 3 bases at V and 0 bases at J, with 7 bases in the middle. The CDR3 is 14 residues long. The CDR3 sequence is CASSGSSSYNEQFF. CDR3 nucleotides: TGTGCCAGCAGCGGTTCCAGCTCCTACAATGAGCAGTTCTTC.

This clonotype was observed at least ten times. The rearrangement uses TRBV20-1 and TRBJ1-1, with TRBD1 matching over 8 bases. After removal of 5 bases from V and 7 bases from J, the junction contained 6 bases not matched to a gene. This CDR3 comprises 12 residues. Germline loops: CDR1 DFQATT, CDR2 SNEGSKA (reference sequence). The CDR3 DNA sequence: TGCAGTGCTCCTCGACAGGGGAGTGAAGCTTTCTTT. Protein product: CSAPRQGSEAFF.

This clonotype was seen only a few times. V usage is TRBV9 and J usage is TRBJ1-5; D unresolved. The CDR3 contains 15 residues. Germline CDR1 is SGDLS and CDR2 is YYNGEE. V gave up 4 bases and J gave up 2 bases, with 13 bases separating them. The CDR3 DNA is TGTGCCAGCAGCCGCACAGCGGAGGGCAATCAGCCCCAGCATTTT. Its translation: CASSRTAEGNQPQHF. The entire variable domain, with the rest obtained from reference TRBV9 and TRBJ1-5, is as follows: DSGVTQTPKHLITATGQRVTLRCSPRSGDLSVYWYQQSLDQGLQFLIQYYNGEERAKGNILERFSAQQFPDLHSELNLSSLELGDSALYFCASSRTAEGNQPQHFGDGTRLSIL.

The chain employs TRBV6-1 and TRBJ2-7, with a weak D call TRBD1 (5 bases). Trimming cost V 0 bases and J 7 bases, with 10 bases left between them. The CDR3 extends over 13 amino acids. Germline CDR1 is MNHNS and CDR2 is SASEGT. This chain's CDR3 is CASSEAGVREQYF. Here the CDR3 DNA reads TGTGCCAGCAGTGAAGCAGGGGTCCGGGAGCAGTACTTC.

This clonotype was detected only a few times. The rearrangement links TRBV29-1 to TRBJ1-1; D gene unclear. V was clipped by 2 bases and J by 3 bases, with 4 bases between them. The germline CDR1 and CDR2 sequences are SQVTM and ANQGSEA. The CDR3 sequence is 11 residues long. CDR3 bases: TGCAGCGTTGAAAGGGACACTGAAGCTTTCTTT. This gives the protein CSVERDTEAFF.